The next 4 T cell receptor beta chains were all read from a single sample in a study of blood T cells in healthy people across ages (dated by TCRdb to the mid-2010s). Library preparation employed 5' RACE. The reads were generated on an Illumina HiSeq 2500. A second about 7 to 12 cycle PCR used a sample-barcoded 5' primer and a J-beta primer mix. Starting from the raw public reads, TCRdb applied fastp trimming at Q25, assembled clones with MiXCR and retained in-frame beta chains. All rows with the same CDR3 protein become a single entry with the most common DNA and genes. In this sample the table shows over a million distinct CDR3 sequences, approximately 43% of which occur a single time. The top ten constitute 4% of the sample. Sample: blood. The receptors here all came from a woman aged 18-29 years in good health.

The chain employs TRBV6-2 or TRBV6-3 and TRBJ1-5, with D perhaps matching TRBD1 (6 bases). The V end lost 0 bases, the J end lost 9 bases, and 18 bases lay between the germline ends. The germline V gene encodes CDR1 MNHEY and CDR2 SVGEGT. This CDR3 spans 16 amino acids. CDR3 in amino acids: CASSYSIARGDPPQHF. The CDR3 DNA reads TGTGCCAGCAGTTACTCGATTGCCAGGGGTGATCCGCCCCAGCATTTT.

About this clonotype itself: A much more abundant neighbour one base away suggests this may be a read error. The J gene is TRBJ1-4, the V gene TRBV12-3 or TRBV12-4; no firm D call. CDR3 length equals 15 residues. The V end was cut by 4 bases, the J end by 5 bases, with 14 bases between. The CDR3 DNA sequence: TGTGCCAGCAGTTCTCGGGTCAGGATGAATGAAAAACTGTTTTTT. Encoded protein: CASSSRVRMNEKLFF.

The rearrangement uses TRBV4-1 and TRBJ2-7, with D possibly TRBD2 on 6 matching bases. CDR3 length: 17 residues. Germline V lookup: CDR1 MGHRA, CDR2 YSYEKL. The V end was cut by 4 bases, the J end by 3 bases, with 22 bases between. The CDR3, as DNA: TGCGCCAGCAGCCTTCTCCTCATGCGGGGAGGAGACTACGAGCAGTACTTC. Translating gives CASSLLLMRGGDYEQYF.

The chain has TRBV5-1 and TRBJ2-7, with 9 bases lining up with TRBD1. After removal of 4 bases from V and 4 bases from J, the junction contained 12 bases not matched to a gene. CDR1 and CDR2 (germline): SGHRS, YFSETQ. CDR3 length equals 16 residues. The CDR3 sequence is CASSPIPGQGMYEQYF. Written as DNA, the CDR3 is TGCGCCAGCAGCCCAATACCGGGACAGGGAATGTACGAGCAGTACTTC.